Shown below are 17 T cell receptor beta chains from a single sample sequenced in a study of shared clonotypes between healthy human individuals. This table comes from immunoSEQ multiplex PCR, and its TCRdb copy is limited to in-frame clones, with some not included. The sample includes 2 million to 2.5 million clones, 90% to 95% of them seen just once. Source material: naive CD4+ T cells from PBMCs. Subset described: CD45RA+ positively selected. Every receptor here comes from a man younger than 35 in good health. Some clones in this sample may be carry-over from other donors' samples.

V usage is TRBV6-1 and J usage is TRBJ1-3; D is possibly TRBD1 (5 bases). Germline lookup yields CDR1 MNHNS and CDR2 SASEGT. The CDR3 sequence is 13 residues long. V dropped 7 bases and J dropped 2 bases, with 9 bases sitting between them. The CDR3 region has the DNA TGTGCCAGCAAGATGGGGGCTGGAAACACCATATATTTT. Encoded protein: CASKMGAGNTIYF.

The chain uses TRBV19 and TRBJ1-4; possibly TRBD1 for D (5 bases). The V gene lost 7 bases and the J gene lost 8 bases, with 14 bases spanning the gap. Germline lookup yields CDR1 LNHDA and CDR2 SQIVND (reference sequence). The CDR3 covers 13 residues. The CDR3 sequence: CASTPGLYEKLFF. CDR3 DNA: TGTGCCAGTACCCCGGGACTTTACGAAAAACTGTTTTTT.

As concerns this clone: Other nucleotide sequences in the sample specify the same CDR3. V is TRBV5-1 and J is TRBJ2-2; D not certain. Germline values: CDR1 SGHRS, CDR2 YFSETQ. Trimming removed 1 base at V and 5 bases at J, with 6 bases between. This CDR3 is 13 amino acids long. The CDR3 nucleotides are TGCGCCAGCAGCTTGCTCGGGACCGGGGAGCTGTTTTTT. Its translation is CASSLLGTGELFF.

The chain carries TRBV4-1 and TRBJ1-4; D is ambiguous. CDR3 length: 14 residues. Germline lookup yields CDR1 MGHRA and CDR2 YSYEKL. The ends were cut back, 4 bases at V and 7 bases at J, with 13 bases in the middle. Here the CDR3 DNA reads TGCGCCAGCAGCCGTGAGAGCCGGGGTGAAAAACTGTTTTTT. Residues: CASSRESRGEKLFF.

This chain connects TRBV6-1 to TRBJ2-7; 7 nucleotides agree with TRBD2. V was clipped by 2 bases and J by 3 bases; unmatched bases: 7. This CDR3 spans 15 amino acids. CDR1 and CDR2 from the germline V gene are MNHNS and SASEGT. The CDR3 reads CASSELGLADYEQYF. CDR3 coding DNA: TGTGCCAGCAGTGAATTGGGGCTAGCGGACTACGAGCAGTACTTC.

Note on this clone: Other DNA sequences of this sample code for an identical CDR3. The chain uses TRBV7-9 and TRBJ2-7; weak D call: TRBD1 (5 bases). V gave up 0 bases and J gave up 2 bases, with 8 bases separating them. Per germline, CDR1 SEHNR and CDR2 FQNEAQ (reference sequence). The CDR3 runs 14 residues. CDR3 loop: CASSLAGATYEQYF. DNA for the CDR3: TGTGCCAGCAGCTTAGCAGGGGCTACCTACGAGCAGTACTTC.

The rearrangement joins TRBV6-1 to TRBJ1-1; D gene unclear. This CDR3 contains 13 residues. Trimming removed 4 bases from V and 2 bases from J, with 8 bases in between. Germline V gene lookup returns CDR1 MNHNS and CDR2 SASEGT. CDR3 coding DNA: TGTGCCAGCAGTGCCTCTTTTAACACTGAAGCTTTCTTT. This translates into CASSASFNTEAFF.

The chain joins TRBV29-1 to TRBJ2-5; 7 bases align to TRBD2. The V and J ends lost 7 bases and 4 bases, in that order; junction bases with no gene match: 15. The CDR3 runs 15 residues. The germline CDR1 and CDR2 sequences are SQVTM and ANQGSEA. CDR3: CSAFPKRGLGETQYF. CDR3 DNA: TGCAGCGCATTCCCTAAGCGGGGCCTTGGAGAGACCCAGTACTTC.

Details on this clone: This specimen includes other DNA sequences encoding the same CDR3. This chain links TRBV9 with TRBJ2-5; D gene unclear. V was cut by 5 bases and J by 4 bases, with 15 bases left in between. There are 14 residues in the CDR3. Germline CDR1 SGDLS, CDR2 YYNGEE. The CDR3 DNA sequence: TGTGCCAGCAGTGTCGACCCCCTCGCAGAGACCCAGTACTTC. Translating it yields CASSVDPLAETQYF.

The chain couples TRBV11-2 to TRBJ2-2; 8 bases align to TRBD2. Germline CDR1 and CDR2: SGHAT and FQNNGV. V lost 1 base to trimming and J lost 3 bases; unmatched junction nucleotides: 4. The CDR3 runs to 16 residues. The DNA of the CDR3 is TGTGCCAGCAGCTTAGGGCTAGCGGGTTACACCGGGGAGCTGTTTTTT. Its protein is CASSLGLAGYTGELFF.

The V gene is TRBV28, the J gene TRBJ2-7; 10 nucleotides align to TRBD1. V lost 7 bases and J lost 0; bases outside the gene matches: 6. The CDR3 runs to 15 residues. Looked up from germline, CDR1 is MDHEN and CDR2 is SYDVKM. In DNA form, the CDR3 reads TGTGCCAGCACGGGGACAGGGGCTCCCTCCTACGAGCAGTACTTC. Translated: CASTGTGAPSYEQYF.

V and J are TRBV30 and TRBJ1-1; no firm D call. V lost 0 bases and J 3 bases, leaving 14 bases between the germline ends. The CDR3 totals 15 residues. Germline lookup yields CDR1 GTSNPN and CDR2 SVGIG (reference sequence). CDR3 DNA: TGTGCCTGGAGTGTGGGCCCAGTTTCCCACACTGAAGCTTTCTTT. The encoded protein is CAWSVGPVSHTEAFF.

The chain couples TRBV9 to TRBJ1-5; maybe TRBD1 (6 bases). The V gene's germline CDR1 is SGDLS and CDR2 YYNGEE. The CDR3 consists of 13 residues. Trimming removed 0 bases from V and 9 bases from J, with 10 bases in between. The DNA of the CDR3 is TGTGCCAGCAGCGTAGAGGGGGAAGGGCCCCAGCATTTT. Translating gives CASSVEGEGPQHF.

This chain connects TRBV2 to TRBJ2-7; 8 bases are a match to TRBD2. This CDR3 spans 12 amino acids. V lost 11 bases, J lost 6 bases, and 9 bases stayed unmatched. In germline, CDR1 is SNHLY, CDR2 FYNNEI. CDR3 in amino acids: CAGGAGVGEQYF. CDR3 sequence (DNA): TGTGCCGGGGGAGCGGGAGTAGGCGAGCAGTACTTC.

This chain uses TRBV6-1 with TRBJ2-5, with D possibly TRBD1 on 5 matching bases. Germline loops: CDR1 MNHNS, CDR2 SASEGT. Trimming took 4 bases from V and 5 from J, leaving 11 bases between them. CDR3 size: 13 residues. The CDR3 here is CASSGGQRETQYF. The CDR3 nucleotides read TGTGCCAGCAGTGGGGGCCAACGGGAGACCCAGTACTTC.

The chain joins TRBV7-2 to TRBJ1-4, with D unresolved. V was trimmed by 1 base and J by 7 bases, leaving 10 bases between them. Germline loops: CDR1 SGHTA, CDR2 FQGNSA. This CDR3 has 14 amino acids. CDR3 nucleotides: TGTGCCAGCAGCTTAGGACTGATTCGTGAAAAACTGTTTTTT. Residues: CASSLGLIREKLFF.

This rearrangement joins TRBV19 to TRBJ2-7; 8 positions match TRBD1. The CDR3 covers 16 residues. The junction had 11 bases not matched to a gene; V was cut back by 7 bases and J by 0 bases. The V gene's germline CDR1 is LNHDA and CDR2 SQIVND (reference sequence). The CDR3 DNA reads TGTGCCAGTACTAAAACGGGACAGGCCAGCTCCTACGAGCAGTACTTC. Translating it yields CASTKTGQASSYEQYF.